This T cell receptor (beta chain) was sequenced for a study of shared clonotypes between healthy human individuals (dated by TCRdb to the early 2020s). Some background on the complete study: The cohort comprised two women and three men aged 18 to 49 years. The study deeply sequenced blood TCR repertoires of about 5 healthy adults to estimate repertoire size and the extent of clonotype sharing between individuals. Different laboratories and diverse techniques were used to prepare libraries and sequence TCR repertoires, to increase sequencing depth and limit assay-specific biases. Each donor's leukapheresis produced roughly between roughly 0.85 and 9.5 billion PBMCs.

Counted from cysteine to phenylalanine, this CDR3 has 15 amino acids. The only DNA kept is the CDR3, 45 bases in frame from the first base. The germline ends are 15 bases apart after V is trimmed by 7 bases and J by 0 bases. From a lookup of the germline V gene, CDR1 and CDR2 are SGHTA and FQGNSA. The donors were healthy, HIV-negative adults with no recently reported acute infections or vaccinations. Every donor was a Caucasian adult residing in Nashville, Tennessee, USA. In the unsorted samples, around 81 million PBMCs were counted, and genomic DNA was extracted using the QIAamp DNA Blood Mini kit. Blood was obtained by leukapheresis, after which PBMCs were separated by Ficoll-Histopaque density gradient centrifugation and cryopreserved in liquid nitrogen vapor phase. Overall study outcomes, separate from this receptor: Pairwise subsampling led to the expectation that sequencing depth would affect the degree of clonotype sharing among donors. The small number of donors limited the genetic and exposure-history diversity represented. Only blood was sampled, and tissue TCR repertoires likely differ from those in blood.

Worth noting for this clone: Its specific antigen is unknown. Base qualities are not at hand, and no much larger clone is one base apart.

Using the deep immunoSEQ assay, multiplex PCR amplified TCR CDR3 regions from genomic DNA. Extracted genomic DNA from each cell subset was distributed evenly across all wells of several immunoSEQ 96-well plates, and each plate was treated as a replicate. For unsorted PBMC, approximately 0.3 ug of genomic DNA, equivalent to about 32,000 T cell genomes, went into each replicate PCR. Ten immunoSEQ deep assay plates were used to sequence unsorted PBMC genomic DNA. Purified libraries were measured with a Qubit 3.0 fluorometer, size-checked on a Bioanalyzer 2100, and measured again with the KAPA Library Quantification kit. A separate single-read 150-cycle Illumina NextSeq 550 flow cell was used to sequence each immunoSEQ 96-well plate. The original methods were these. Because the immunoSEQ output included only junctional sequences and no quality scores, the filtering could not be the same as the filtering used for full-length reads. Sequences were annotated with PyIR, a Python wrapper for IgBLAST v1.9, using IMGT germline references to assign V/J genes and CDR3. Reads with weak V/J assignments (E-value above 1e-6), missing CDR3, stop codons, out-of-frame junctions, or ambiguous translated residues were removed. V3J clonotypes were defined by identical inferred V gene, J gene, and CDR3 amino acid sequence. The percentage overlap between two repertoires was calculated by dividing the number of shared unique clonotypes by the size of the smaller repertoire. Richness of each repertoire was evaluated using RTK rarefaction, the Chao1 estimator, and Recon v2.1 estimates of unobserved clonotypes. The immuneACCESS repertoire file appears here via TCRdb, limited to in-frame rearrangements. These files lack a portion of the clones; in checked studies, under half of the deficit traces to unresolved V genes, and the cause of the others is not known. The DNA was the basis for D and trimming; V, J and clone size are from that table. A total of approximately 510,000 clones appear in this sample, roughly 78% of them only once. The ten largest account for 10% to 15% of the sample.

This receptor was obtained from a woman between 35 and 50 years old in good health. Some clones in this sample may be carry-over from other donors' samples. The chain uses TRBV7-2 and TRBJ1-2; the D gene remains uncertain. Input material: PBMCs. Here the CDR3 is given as CASIPTHLANYGYTF. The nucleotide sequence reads TGTGCCAGCATACCTACTCATTTAGCTAACTATGGCTACACCTTC. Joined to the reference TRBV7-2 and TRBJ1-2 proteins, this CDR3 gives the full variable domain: GAGVSQSPSNKVTEKGKDVELRCDPISGHTALYWYRQSLGQGLEFLIYFQGNSAPDKSGLPSDRFSAERTGGSVSTLTIQRTQQEDSAVYLCASIPTHLANYGYTFGSGTRLTVV.